Listed here is a single T cell receptor beta chain. TCRbeta library preparation incorporated unique molecular identifiers. One entry per CDR3 protein, called by TCRdb with MiXCR from the PCR reads. The sample consists of more than 550,000 distinct CDR3 sequences, over 9.5% of them appearing once. The data were obtained in a study of T-cell reconstitution after alpha-beta-depleted transplantation in children. The CDR3 spans 12 residues. The germline CDR1 and CDR2 sequences are SGHRS and YFSETQ. V was pared by 0 bases and J by 10 bases, with 10 bases between. This specimen consisted of PBMCs from the stem cell graft donor, obtained from the stem cell graft. This TCR was recovered from a human donor who donated a stem cell graft to a child with acute myeloid leukemia. The chain carries TRBV5-1 and TRBJ1-2; no definite D call. The chain's CDR3 is CASSLASNDYTF. The DNA for the CDR3 is TGCGCCAGCAGCTTGGCCAGTAACGACTACACCTTC. Supplemented by reference TRBV5-1 and TRBJ1-2, the full variable domain reads KAGVTQTPRYLIKTRGQQVTLSCSPISGHRSVSWYQQTPGQGLQFLFEYFSETQRNKGNFPGRFSGRQFSNSRSEMNVSTLELGDSALYLCASSLASNDYTFGSGTRLTVV.